Sequencing of this TCR beta chain was carried out in a study of CD8+ T cells in alopecia areata (dated by TCRdb to the late 2010s). Turning to the overall study: Treated patients were enrolled in an open-label pilot trial of oral tofacitinib, 5 to 10 mg twice daily, for moderate-to-severe alopecia areata. Tofacitinib was administered for 6 to 18 months, and 6 months of follow-up off drug were then conducted to assess delayed response and recurrence. Disease severity in treated patients was measured with the SALT score, which quantifies the percentage of affected scalp surface area. High-throughput TCRbeta sequencing was used to examine T cell clonal expansion in alopecia areata in both the C3H/HeJ mouse model and human patients. On the human side, TCRbeta sequencing was run on scalp tissue and on sorted CD4+ and CD8+ peripheral blood T cells from healthy controls and from alopecia areata patients with either patchy or totalis/universalis disease. Biopsies were taken from tofacitinib-treated patients at baseline and at 4 and 24 weeks of treatment, and a later scalp biopsy was taken in several of the tofacitinib-treated patients. Clonality in the scalp was compared among normal scalp (n=4), patchy alopecia areata scalp (n=8), and alopecia totalis/universalis scalp (n=8). RNA was obtained with the PAXgene miRNA kit for fixed scalp, the miRNeasy kit for PBMCs, and the RNeasy kit for mouse skin. TCRbeta CDR3 regions were amplified by immunoSEQ multiplex PCR with 35 Vbeta forward and 13 Jbeta reverse primers. Overall results and qualifications from the work: Compared with mice, TCR sequences shared between patients were less clear, possibly partly because of HLA diversity across the patient population. Because the treated cohort was small and had only one nonresponder, larger studies are needed to examine links between baseline CD8+ expansion and response. With tofacitinib, both scalp clonality and the number of expanded CD8+ clones among the top 100 scalp clones went down significantly. Compared with normal scalp, lesional scalp had higher clonality and more expanded CD8+ clones, particularly in alopecia totalis/universalis, a pattern that suggests antigenic drive. Scalp TCR repertoire analysis is complicated because resident alphabeta T cells in normal human skin are also sequenced, whereas mouse skin is dominated by gammadelta T cells. During tofacitinib treatment, many expanded lesional clones stuck around in both scalp and blood, and this persistence may partly explain why relapse happens after treatment is stopped.

Receptor amplification or capture employed the immunoSEQ multiplex PCR assay. RNA was extracted from all samples and reverse transcribed into cDNA, which served as template for TCR sequencing. SuperScript III was used for first-strand cDNA synthesis, primed with a 2:1 mix of oligo-dT and random hexamers. A synthetic immune receptor repertoire was used to assess amplification bias, and residual bias was removed computationally. Processing in the source paper ran as follows. Raw reads were preprocessed to remove errors, and CDR3 was defined by IMGT conventions from the conserved cysteine to phenylalanine. To get clonality, Shannon entropy was normalized by log2 of the number of productive unique TCRs and the result was subtracted from 1. CD4 or CD8 identity of scalp clones was inferred by cross-referencing scalp TCRbeta sequences with sorted blood CD4 and CD8 repertoires. Here the immuneACCESS table is served through TCRdb, limited to in-frame sequences with V and J called. Missing clones are a known gap in these copies; in checked studies unresolved V genes cover under half, and the rest lacks a known reason. V and J calls and clone size are given by that table; D and trimming were obtained from the DNA. Counted in this sample were about 76,000 clones; around 67% of them appeared once. The top ten clones comprise roughly a quarter of the sample.

In the paper's terms, the time point label means: roughly 24 weeks on oral tofacitinib. The treatment or condition label for this specimen denotes: oral pan-JAK inhibitor, 5-10 mg twice daily. Lesional scalp punch biopsies and peripheral blood were obtained from alopecia areata patients. PBMCs were isolated by density centrifugation and stained for CD3, CD4 and CD8, after which CD4+ and CD8+ T cells were sorted on a FACSAria. Note on this clone: The antigen it recognizes is unknown. No base-level quality is on record; no much larger clone is a single base apart.

The CDR3 sequence holds 15 residues, the cysteine and phenylalanine included. Only the CDR3 DNA is retained, 45 bases long and in frame from the first base. Reading the germline V gene gives CDR1 ENHRY and CDR2 SYGVKD. Clipping removes 3 bases from V and 5 bases from J, with 8 as the unmatched junction base count. This receptor was obtained from a human donor with alopecia areata. The V and J segments used are TRBV10-3 and TRBJ2-7, with 9 junctional bases fitting TRBD1. The specimen comprised CD8+ T cells sorted from blood, sampled at week 24, from a patient treated with tofacitinib. The bases are TGTGCCATCAGTGAACTCGACAGGGGGTACAACGAGCAGTACTTC. Its protein product is CAISELDRGYNEQYF.